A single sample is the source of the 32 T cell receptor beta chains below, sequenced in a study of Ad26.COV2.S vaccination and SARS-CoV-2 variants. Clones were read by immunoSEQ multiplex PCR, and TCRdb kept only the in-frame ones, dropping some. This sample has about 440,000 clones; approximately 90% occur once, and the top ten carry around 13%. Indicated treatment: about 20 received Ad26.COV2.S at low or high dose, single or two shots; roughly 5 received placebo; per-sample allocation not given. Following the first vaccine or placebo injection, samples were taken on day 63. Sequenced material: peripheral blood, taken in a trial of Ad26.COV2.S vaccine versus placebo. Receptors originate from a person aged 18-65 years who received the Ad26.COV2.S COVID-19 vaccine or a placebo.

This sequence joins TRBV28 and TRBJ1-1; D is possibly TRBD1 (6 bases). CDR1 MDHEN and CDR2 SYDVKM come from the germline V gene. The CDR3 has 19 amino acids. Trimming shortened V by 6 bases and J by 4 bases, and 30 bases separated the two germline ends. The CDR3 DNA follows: TGTGCCAGCAGCCCATGGGGGGGGGCTACATTTTTGGGAAGCACTGAAGCTTTCTTT. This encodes CASSPWGGATFLGSTEAFF. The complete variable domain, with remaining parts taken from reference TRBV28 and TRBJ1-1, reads DVKVTQSSRYLVKRTGEKVFLECVQDMDHENMFWYRQDPGLGLRLIYFSYDVKMKEKGDIPEGYSVSREKKERFSLILESASTNQTSMYLCASSPWGGATFLGSTEAFFGQGTRLTVV.

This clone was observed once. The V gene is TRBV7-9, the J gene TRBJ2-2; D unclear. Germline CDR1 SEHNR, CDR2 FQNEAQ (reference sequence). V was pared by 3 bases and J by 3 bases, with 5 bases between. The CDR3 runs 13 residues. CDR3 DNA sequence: TGTGCCAGCAGCTTCCTCGACACCGGGGAGCTGTTTTTT. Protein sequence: CASSFLDTGELFF.

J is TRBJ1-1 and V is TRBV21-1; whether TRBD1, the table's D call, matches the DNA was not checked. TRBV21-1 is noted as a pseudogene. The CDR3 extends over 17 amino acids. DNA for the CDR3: TGTGCCAGCAGCGCTTCCCGTCCCGGGACAGGGAACACTGAAGCTTTCTTT. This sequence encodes CASSASRPGTGNTEAFF.

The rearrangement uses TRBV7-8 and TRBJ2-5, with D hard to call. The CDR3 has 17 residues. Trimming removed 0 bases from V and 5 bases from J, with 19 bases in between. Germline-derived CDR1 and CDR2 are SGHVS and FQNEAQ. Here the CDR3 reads CASSLAPRLGVMETQYF. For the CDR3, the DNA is TGTGCCAGCAGCTTAGCCCCTCGGCTAGGCGTTATGGAGACCCAGTACTTC.

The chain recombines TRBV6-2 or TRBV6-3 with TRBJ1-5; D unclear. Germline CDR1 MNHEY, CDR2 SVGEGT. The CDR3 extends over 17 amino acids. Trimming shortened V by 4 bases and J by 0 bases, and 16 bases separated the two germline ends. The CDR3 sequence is CASSSRTAGYSNQPQHF. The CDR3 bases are TGTGCCAGCAGTTCGCGGACGGCCGGTTATAGCAATCAGCCCCAGCATTTT.

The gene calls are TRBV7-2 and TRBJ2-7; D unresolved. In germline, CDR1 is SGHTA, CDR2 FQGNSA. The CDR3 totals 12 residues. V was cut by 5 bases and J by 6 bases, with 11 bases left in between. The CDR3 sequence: CASSPDLGEQYF. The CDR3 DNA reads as TGTGCCAGCAGCCCCGACTTGGGCGAGCAGTACTTC.

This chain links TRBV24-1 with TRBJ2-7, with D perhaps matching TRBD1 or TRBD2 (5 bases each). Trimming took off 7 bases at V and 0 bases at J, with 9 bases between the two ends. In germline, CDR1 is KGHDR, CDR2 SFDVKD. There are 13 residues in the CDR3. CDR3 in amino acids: CATRSGSSYEQYF. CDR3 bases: TGTGCCACCAGGTCAGGGAGCTCCTACGAGCAGTACTTC.

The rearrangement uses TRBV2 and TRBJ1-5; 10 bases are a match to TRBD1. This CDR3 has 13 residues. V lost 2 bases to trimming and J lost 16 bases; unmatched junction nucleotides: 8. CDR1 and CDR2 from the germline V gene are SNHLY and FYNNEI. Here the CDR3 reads CASSEMRDRGAHF. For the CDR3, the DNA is TGTGCCAGCAGTGAAATGCGGGACAGGGGCGCACATTTT.

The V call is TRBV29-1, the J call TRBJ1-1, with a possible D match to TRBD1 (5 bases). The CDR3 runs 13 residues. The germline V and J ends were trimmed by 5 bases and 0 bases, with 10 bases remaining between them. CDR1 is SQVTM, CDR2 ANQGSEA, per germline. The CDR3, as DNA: TGCAGCGTTCGCGGAGGGGTGAACACTGAAGCTTTCTTT. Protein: CSVRGGVNTEAFF.

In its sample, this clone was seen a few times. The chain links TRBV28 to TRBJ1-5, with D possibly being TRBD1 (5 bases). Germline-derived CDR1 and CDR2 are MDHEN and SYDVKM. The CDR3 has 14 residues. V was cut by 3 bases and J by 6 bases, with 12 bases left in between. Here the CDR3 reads CASSFLGLSQPQHF. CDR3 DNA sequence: TGTGCCAGCAGTTTTCTGGGGCTAAGTCAGCCCCAGCATTTT.

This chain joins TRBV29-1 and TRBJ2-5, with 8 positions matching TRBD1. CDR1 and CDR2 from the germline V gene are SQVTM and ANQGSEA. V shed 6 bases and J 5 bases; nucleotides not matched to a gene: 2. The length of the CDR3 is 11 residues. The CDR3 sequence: CSVNRGETQYF. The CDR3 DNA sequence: TGCAGCGTGAACAGGGGGGAGACCCAGTACTTC.

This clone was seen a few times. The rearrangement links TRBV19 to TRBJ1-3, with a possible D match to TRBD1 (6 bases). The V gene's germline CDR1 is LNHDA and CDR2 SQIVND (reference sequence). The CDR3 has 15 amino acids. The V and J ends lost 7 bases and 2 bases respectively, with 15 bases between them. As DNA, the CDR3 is TGTGCCAGTACCCCGAGGGGGGTCCCTGGAAACACCATATATTTT. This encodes CASTPRGVPGNTIYF.

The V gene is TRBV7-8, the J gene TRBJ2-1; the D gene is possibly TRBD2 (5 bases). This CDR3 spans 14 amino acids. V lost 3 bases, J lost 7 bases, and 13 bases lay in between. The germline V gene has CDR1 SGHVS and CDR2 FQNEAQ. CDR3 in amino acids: CASSLRVWENEQFF. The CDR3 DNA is TGTGCCAGCAGCTTGAGGGTGTGGGAGAATGAGCAGTTCTTC.

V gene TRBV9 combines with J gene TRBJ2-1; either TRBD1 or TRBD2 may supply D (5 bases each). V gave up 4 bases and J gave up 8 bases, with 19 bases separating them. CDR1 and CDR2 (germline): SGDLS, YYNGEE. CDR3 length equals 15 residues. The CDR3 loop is CASSHGTLGDDEQFF. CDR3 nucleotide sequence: TGTGCCAGCAGCCATGGGACCCTTGGGGACGATGAGCAGTTCTTC.

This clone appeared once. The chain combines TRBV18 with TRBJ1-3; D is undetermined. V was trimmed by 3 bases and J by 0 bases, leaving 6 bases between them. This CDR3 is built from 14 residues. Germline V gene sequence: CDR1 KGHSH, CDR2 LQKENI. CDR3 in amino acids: CASSPLSSGNTIYF. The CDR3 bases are TGTGCCAGCTCACCCTTGAGCTCTGGAAACACCATATATTTT.

CDR3 residues: CAWSEGTGHTGELFF. The CDR3 bases are TGTGCCTGGAGCGAAGGGACAGGCCACACCGGGGAGCTGTTTTTT. J is TRBJ2-2 and V is TRBV30; 8 nucleotides match TRBD1. Germline V gene sequence: CDR1 GTSNPN, CDR2 SVGIG (reference sequence). With 3 bases clipped from V and 3 bases from J, the junction kept 6 bases outside the gene matches. The length of the CDR3 is 15 residues. Drawing the rest from reference TRBV30 and TRBJ2-2, the complete variable domain is SQTIHQWPATLVQPVGSPLSLECTVEGTSNPNLYWYRQAAGRGLQLLFYSVGIGQISSEVPQNLSASRPQDRQFILSSKKLLLSDSGFYLCAWSEGTGHTGELFFGEGSRLTVL.

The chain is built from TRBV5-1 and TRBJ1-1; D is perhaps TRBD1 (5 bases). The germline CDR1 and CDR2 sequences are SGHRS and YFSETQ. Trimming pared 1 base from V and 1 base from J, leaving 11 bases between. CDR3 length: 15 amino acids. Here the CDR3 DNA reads TGCGCCAGCAGCTTGTCTGGACATCCGAACACTGAAGCTTTCTTT. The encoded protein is CASSLSGHPNTEAFF.

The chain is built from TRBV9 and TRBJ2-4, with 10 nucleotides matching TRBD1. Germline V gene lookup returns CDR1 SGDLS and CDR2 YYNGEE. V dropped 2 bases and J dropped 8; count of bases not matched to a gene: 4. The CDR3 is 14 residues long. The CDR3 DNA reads TGTGCCAGCAGCGTGTGGGACAGGGGAGACATTCAGTACTTC. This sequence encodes CASSVWDRGDIQYF.

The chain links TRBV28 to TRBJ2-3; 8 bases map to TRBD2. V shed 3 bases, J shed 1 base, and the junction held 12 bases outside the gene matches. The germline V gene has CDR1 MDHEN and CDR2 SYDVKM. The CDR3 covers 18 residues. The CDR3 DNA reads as TGTGCCAGCAGTTTTTCTACCCGGGGTAGCGGGGGCACAGATACGCAGTATTTT. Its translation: CASSFSTRGSGGTDTQYF.

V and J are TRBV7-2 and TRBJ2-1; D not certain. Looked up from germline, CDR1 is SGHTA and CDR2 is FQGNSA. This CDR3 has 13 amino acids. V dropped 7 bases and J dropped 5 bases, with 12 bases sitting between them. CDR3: CASNQWSDNEQFF. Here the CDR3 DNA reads TGTGCCAGCAACCAGTGGTCTGACAATGAGCAGTTCTTC.

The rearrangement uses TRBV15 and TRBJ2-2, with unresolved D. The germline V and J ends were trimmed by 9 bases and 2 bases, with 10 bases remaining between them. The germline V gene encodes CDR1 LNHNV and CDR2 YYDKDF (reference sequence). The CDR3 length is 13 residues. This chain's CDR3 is CATTEHNTGELFF. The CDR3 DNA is TGTGCCACAACGGAACATAACACCGGGGAGCTGTTTTTT.

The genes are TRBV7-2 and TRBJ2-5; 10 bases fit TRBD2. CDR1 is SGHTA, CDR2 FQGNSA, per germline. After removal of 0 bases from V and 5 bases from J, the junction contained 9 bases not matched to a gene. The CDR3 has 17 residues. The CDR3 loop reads CASSLAGSGRPGETQYF. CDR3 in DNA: TGTGCCAGCAGCTTAGCGGGTAGCGGGAGGCCGGGGGAGACCCAGTACTTC.

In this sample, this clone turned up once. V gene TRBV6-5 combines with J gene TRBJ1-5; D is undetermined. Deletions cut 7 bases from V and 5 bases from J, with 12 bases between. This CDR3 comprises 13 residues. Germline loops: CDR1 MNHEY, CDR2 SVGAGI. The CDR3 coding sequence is TGTGCCAGCACCAAGGAAAGGGATCAGCCCCAGCATTTT. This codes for CASTKERDQPQHF.

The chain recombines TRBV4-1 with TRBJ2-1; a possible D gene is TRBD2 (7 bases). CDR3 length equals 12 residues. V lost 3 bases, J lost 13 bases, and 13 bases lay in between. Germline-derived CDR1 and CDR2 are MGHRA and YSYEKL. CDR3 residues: CASSHGGASQFF. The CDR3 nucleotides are TGCGCCAGCAGCCATGGGGGGGCGTCACAGTTCTTC.

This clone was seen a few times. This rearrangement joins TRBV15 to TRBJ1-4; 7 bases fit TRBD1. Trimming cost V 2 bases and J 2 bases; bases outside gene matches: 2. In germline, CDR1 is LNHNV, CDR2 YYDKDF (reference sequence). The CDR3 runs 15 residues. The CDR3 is CATSRQGGTNEKLFF. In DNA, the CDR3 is TGTGCCACCAGCAGACAGGGGGGCACTAATGAAAAACTGTTTTTT.

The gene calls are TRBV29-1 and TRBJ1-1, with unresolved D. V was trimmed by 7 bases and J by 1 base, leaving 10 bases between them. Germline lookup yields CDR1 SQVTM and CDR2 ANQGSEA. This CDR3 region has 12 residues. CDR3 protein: CSAETTNTEAFF. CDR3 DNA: TGCAGCGCCGAGACGACGAACACTGAAGCTTTCTTT.

The CDR3 DNA reads as TGCGCCAGCAGCTTGGTAGGGACAAACTCTGGAAACACCATATATTTT. Its translation: CASSLVGTNSGNTIYF. The V call is TRBV5-1, the J call TRBJ1-3; tentative D call: TRBD1 (6 bases). Trimming left V 0 bases short and J 0 bases short, with 10 bases between. CDR1 is SGHRS, CDR2 YFSETQ, per germline. The CDR3 contains 16 residues. The entire variable domain, with the rest obtained from reference TRBV5-1 and TRBJ1-3, is as follows: KAGVTQTPRYLIKTRGQQVTLSCSPISGHRSVSWYQQTPGQGLQFLFEYFSETQRNKGNFPGRFSGRQFSNSRSEMNVSTLELGDSALYLCASSLVGTNSGNTIYFGEGSWLTVV.

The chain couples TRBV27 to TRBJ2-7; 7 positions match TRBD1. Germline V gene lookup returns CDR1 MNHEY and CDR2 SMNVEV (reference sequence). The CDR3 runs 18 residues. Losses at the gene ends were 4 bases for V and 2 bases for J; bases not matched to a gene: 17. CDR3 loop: CASSSGTASAQTTYEQYF. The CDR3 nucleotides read TGTGCCAGCAGTTCCGGGACAGCCTCGGCCCAGACCACCTACGAGCAGTACTTC.

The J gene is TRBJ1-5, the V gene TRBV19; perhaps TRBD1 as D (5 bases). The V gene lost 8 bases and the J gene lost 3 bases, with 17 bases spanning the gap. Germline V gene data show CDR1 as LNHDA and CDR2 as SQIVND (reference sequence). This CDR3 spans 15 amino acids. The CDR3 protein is CASASQVRYNQPQHF. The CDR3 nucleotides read TGTGCCAGTGCCTCACAGGTCCGATACAATCAGCCCCAGCATTTT.

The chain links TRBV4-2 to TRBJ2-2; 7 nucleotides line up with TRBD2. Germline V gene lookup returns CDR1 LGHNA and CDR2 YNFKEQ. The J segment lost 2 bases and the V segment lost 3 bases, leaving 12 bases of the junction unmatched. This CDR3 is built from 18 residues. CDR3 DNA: TGTGCCAGCAGCCATAGTACGCGGCAGGGACTAAACACCGGGGAGCTGTTTTTT. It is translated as CASSHSTRQGLNTGELFF.

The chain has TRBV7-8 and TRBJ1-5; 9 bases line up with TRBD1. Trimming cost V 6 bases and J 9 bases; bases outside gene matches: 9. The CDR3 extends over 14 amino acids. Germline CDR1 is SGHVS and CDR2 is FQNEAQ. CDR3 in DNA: TGTGCCAGCAGGACGGGACAGGGCCCGGGGCCCCAGCATTTT. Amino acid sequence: CASRTGQGPGPQHF.

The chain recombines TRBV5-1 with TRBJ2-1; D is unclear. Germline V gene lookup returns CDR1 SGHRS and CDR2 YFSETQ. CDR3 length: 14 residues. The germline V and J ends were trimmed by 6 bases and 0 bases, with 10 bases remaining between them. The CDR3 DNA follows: TGCGCCAGCACCGGGCAAAGCTCCTACAATGAGCAGTTCTTC. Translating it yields CASTGQSSYNEQFF.